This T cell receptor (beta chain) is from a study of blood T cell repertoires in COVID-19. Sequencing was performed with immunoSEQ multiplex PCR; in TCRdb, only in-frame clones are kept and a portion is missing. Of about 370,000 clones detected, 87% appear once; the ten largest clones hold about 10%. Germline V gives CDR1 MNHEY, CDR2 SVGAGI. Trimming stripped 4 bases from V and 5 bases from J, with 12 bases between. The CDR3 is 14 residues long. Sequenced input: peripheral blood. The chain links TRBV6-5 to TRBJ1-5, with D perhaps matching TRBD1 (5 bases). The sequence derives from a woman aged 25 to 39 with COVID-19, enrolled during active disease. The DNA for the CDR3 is TGTGCCAGCAGTTTACAGGTGGGCGATCAGCCCCAGCATTTT. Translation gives CASSLQVGDQPQHF.